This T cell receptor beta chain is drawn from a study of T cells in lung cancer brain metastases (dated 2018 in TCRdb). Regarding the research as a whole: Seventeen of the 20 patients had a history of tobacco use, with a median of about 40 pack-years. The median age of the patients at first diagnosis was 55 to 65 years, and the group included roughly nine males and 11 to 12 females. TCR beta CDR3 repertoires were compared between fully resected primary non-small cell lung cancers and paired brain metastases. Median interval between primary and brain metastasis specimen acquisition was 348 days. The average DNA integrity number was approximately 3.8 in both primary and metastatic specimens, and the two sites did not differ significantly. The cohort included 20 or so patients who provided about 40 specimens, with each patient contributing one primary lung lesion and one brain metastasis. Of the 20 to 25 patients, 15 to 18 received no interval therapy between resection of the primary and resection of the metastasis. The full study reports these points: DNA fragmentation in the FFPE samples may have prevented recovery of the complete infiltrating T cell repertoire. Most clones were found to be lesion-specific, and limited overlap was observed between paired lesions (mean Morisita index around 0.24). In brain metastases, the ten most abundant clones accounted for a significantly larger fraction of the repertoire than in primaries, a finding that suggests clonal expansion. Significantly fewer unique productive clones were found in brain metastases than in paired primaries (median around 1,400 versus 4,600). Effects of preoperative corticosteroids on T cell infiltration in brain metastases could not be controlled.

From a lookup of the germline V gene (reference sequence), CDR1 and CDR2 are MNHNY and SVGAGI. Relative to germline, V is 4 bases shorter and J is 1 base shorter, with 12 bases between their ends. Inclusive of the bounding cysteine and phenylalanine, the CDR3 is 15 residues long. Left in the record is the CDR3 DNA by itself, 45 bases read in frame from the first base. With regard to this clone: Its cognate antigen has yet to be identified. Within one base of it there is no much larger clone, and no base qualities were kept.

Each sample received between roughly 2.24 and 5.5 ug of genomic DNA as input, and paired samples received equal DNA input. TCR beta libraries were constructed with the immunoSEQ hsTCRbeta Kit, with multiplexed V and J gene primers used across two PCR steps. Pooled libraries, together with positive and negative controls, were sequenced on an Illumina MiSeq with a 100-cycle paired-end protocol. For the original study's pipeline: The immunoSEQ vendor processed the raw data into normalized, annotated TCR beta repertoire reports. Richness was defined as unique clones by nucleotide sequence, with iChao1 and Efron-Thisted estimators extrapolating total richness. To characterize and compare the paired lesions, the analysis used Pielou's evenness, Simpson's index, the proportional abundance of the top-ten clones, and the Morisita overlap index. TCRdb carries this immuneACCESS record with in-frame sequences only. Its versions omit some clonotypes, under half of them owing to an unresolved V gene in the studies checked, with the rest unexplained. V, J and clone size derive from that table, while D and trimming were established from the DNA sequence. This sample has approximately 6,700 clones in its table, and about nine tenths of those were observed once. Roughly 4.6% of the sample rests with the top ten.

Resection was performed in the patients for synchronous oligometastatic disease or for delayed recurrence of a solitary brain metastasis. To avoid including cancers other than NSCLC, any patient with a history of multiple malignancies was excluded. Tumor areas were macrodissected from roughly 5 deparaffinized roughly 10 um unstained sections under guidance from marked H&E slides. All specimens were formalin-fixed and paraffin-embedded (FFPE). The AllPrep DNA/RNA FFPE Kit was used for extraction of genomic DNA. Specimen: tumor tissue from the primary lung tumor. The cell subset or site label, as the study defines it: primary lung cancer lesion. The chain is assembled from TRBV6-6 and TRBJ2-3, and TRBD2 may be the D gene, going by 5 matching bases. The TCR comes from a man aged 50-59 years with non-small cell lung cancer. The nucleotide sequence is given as TGTGCCAGCAGTTCGCTGGAGGTTGGCACAGATACGCAGTATTTT. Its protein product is CASSSLEVGTDTQYF.